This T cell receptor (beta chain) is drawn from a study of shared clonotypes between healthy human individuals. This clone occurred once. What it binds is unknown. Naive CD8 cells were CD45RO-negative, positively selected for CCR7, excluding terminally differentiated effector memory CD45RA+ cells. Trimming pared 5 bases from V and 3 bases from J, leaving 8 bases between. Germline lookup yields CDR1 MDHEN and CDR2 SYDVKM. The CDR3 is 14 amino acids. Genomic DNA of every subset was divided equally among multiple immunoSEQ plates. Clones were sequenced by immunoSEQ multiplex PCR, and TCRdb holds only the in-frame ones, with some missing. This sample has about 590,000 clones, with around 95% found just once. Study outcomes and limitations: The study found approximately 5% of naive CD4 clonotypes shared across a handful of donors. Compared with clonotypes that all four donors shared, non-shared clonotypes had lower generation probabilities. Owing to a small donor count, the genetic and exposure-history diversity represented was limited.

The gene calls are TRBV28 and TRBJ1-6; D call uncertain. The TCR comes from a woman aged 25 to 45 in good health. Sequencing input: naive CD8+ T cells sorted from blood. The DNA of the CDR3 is TGTGCCAGCAGTCCCTTTGACTATAATTCACCCCTCCACTTT. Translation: CASSPFDYNSPLHF. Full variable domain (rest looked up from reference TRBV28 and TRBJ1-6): DVKVTQSSRYLVKRTGEKVFLECVQDMDHENMFWYRQDPGLGLRLIYFSYDVKMKEKGDIPEGYSVSREKKERFSLILESASTNQTSMYLCASSPFDYNSPLHFGNGTRLTVT.